The T cell receptor (beta chain) described here comes from a study of cytomegalovirus exposure and HLA in healthy donors. Study-wide results and caveats: When analyzed later, a missense DCLRE1C variant was found to be linked to TCR beta V- and J-gene trimming.

Both 60 Vbeta primers and 13 Jbeta primers went into the PCR. Using immunoSEQ multiplex PCR, the repertoire was profiled, and TCRdb retains in-frame clones only, with some absent. This sample has some 140,000 clones, with about 69% found just once. About this clone itself: Antigen: not known.

The CDR3 is 15 residues long. Trimming cost V 10 bases and J 6 bases; bases outside gene matches: 15. Germline V CDR1 and CDR2: SNHLY, FYNNEI. The sequence was collected from a man aged 25 to 40 in good health and CMV-seronegative. The sample comprised PBMCs. The V call is TRBV2, the J call TRBJ2-1, with 7 bases identical to TRBD1. The CDR3 DNA sequence: TGTGCCACCACGGCTCTGGGGGACAGTTTCAATGAGCAGTTCTTC. Its protein product is CATTALGDSFNEQFF.